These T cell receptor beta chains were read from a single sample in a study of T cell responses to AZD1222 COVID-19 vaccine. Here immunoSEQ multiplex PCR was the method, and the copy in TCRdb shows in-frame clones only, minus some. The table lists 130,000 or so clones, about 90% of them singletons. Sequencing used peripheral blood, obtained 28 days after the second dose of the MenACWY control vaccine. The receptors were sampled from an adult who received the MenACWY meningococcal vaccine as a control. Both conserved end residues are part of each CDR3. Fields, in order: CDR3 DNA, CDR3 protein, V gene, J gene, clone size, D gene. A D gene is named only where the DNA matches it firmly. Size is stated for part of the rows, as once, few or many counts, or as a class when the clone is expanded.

CDR3 DNA: TGTGCCAGCAGTCTTGCCCTTGACAGACTCTATGGCTACACCTTC; CDR3 protein: CASSLALDRLYGYTF; V gene: TRBV28; J gene: TRBJ1-2; clone size: NA; D gene: NA
CDR3 DNA: TGTGCCAGCAGCTTATTTTGGGTAGACGAGCAGTACTTC; CDR3 protein: CASSLFWVDEQYF; V gene: TRBV13; J gene: TRBJ2-7; clone size: NA; D gene: NA
CDR3 DNA: TGTGCCAGCACCAAGGCCGGGGATCTCTACGAGCAGTACTTC; CDR3 protein: CASTKAGDLYEQYF; V gene: TRBV28; J gene: TRBJ2-7; clone size: NA; D gene: NA
CDR3 DNA: TGTGCCACCAGTGATTTGCAGGACCGGGTCAGGGGGGCAACTAATGAAAAACTGTTTTTT; CDR3 protein: CATSDLQDRVRGATNEKLFF; V gene: TRBV24-1; J gene: TRBJ1-4; clone size: NA; D gene: TRBD1
CDR3 DNA: TGTGCCAGTAGTATAGACGGCAGGAGCACCTACGAGCAGTACTTC; CDR3 protein: CASSIDGRSTYEQYF; V gene: TRBV19; J gene: TRBJ2-7; clone size: NA; D gene: NA
CDR3 DNA: TGTGCCAGTAGTACCGGGCAGACCTTACTGCCCCAGCATTTT; CDR3 protein: CASSTGQTLLPQHF; V gene: TRBV19; J gene: TRBJ1-5; clone size: NA; D gene: NA
CDR3 DNA: TGTGCCAGCAGCGATACAGCGGGAGGTTGGGAGACCCAGTACTTC; CDR3 protein: CASSDTAGGWETQYF; V gene: TRBV25-1; J gene: TRBJ2-5; clone size: NA; D gene: TRBD2
CDR3 DNA: TGCGCCAGCTGCGGGCTAACTAGCACAGATACGCAGTATTTT; CDR3 protein: CASCGLTSTDTQYF; V gene: TRBV5-1; J gene: TRBJ2-3; clone size: NA; D gene: NA
CDR3 DNA: TGTGCCAGCAGTGAGACAGGGGTCGCAGATACGCAGTATTTT; CDR3 protein: CASSETGVADTQYF; V gene: TRBV6-1; J gene: TRBJ2-3; clone size: NA; D gene: TRBD1
CDR3 DNA: TGTGCCAGCAGCCCGGGCGGCGGGAGCTCCTACAATGAGCAGTTCTTC; CDR3 protein: CASSPGGGSSYNEQFF; V gene: TRBV7-8; J gene: TRBJ2-1; clone size: NA; D gene: TRBD2
CDR3 DNA: TGTGCCAGCTCACCGGAAGCGGGGGACATCTCCTACGAGCAGTACTTC; CDR3 protein: CASSPEAGDISYEQYF; V gene: TRBV18; J gene: TRBJ2-7; clone size: few; D gene: TRBD2
CDR3 DNA: TGTGCCAGCAGCTTACAGCAAGAGACCCAGTACTTC; CDR3 protein: CASSLQQETQYF; V gene: TRBV7-2; J gene: TRBJ2-5; clone size: NA; D gene: NA
CDR3 DNA: TGTGCCAGCAGCCGGGGAGAAATCAATCAGCCCCAGCATTTT; CDR3 protein: CASSRGEINQPQHF; V gene: TRBV2; J gene: TRBJ1-5; clone size: NA; D gene: NA
CDR3 DNA: TGTGCCAGCAGTCCCCGGGGGACAGGGGGGGAGGCCCAGTACTTC; CDR3 protein: CASSPRGTGGEAQYF; V gene: TRBV2; J gene: TRBJ2-5; clone size: NA; D gene: TRBD1
CDR3 DNA: TGTGCCAGCAGCCTACAGGGAACAGAGACCCAGTACTTC; CDR3 protein: CASSLQGTETQYF; V gene: TRBV12-3/TRBV12-4; J gene: TRBJ2-5; clone size: NA; D gene: NA
CDR3 DNA: TGTGCCATCCAGGGGGGAATAAACACTGAAGCTTTCTTT; CDR3 protein: CAIQGGINTEAFF; V gene: TRBV7-9; J gene: TRBJ1-1; clone size: NA; D gene: TRBD1
CDR3 DNA: TGTGCCAGCAGCCAAGTCAGAGTCCAAGAGACCCAGTACTTC; CDR3 protein: CASSQVRVQETQYF; V gene: TRBV3-1/TRBV3-2; J gene: TRBJ2-5; clone size: NA; D gene: NA
CDR3 DNA: TGTGCCAGCAGGTATTCCGGGGGGACATCCTCCTACGAGCAGTACTTC; CDR3 protein: CASRYSGGTSSYEQYF; V gene: TRBV28; J gene: TRBJ2-7; clone size: NA; D gene: NA
CDR3 DNA: TGTGCCAGCAGTTTAAGGGGCGCGGACACCGGGGAGCTGTTTTTT; CDR3 protein: CASSLRGADTGELFF; V gene: TRBV27; J gene: TRBJ2-2; clone size: NA; D gene: NA
CDR3 DNA: TGTGCCAGCAGTTCCGGGACAGCCGTTTTTTCTACGCAGTATTTT; CDR3 protein: CASSSGTAVFSTQYF; V gene: TRBV13; J gene: TRBJ2-3; clone size: NA; D gene: TRBD1
CDR3 DNA: TGTGCCAGCAGCGTAGGGGGCAGGACAGGGAATCACGAGCAGTACTTC; CDR3 protein: CASSVGGRTGNHEQYF; V gene: TRBV9; J gene: TRBJ2-7; clone size: NA; D gene: TRBD1
CDR3 DNA: TGTGCCAGCAGCTTAAGCTTGGTTGACACCGGGGAGCTGTTTTTT; CDR3 protein: CASSLSLVDTGELFF; V gene: TRBV7-9; J gene: TRBJ2-2; clone size: NA; D gene: NA
CDR3 DNA: TGTGCCAGCAGTTCCCCGGGACAGGGGGCTAGCCTTTTCACAGATACGCAGTATTTT; CDR3 protein: CASSSPGQGASLFTDTQYF; V gene: TRBV6-2/TRBV6-3; J gene: TRBJ2-3; clone size: NA; D gene: TRBD1
CDR3 DNA: TGCAGCGGAAAGACAGGGTACTACGAGCAGTACTTC; CDR3 protein: CSGKTGYYEQYF; V gene: TRBV29-1; J gene: TRBJ2-7; clone size: once; D gene: TRBD1
CDR3 DNA: TGTGCCAGCAGTTCAGGGGGACAGGGTCACGGGGAGCTGTTTTTT; CDR3 protein: CASSSGGQGHGELFF; V gene: TRBV27; J gene: TRBJ2-2; clone size: once; D gene: TRBD1
CDR3 DNA: TGTGCCGCCCAACCGACGGGGGCCAGTGGAAACACCATATATTTT; CDR3 protein: CAAQPTGASGNTIYF; V gene: TRBV10-3; J gene: TRBJ1-3; clone size: once; D gene: NA
CDR3 DNA: TGTGCCAGCTCACCTCGGACAGGGACGAACACTGAAGCTTTCTTT; CDR3 protein: CASSPRTGTNTEAFF; V gene: TRBV18; J gene: TRBJ1-1; clone size: NA; D gene: TRBD1
CDR3 DNA: TGTGCCAGCAGTCTGGGAGGAGCGGGAACCTACAATGAGCAGTTCTTC; CDR3 protein: CASSLGGAGTYNEQFF; V gene: TRBV7-2; J gene: TRBJ2-1; clone size: NA; D gene: TRBD2
CDR3 DNA: TGTGCCATCAGTGACAGGAATTCCTACGAGCAGTACTTC; CDR3 protein: CAISDRNSYEQYF; V gene: TRBV10-3; J gene: TRBJ2-7; clone size: NA; D gene: NA
CDR3 DNA: TGTGCCAGCAGATTAACAGGGGGCGCGTATTATTACACTGAAGCTTTCTTT; CDR3 protein: CASRLTGGAYYYTEAFF; V gene: TRBV7-2; J gene: TRBJ1-1; clone size: NA; D gene: TRBD1
CDR3 DNA: TGTGCCAGCAGCAGAGGTCGGGGTAATTCACCCCTCCACTTT; CDR3 protein: CASSRGRGNSPLHF; V gene: TRBV9; J gene: TRBJ1-6; clone size: NA; D gene: NA
CDR3 DNA: TGTGCCAGCAGCGTAAAAAGCGGGGGGGCCCCCGGGGAGCTGTTTTTT; CDR3 protein: CASSVKSGGAPGELFF; V gene: TRBV9; J gene: TRBJ2-2; clone size: NA; D gene: TRBD2
CDR3 DNA: TGTGCCAGTAGTGTGGACAGAAACAATTCACCCCTCCACTTT; CDR3 protein: CASSVDRNNSPLHF; V gene: TRBV19; J gene: TRBJ1-6; clone size: NA; D gene: NA
CDR3 DNA: TGTGCCAGCAGTTCCCGGGACAGGGGGCGAACCTATGGCTACACCTTC; CDR3 protein: CASSSRDRGRTYGYTF; V gene: TRBV27; J gene: TRBJ1-2; clone size: NA; D gene: TRBD1
CDR3 DNA: TGTGCCAGCAGCGTAGGCGTCGAGGCTAGCGGGATGGAGACCCAGTACTTC; CDR3 protein: CASSVGVEASGMETQYF; V gene: TRBV9; J gene: TRBJ2-5; clone size: few; D gene: TRBD2
CDR3 DNA: TGTGCCAGCAGTCCCGGGGGACAGGGCCTCGGTGTAGATACGCAGTATTTT; CDR3 protein: CASSPGGQGLGVDTQYF; V gene: TRBV7-9; J gene: TRBJ2-3; clone size: NA; D gene: TRBD1
CDR3 DNA: TGTGCCAGCAGTTTACAGGGGAATCAGCCCCAGCATTTT; CDR3 protein: CASSLQGNQPQHF; V gene: TRBV28; J gene: TRBJ1-5; clone size: NA; D gene: NA
CDR3 DNA: TGTGCCAGCAGCCCCGGGACAGGGAACACCGGGGAGCTGTTTTTT; CDR3 protein: CASSPGTGNTGELFF; V gene: TRBV5-5; J gene: TRBJ2-2; clone size: once; D gene: TRBD1
CDR3 DNA: TGTGCCAGCAGCCAAGATAGGGACAGGGGGCACTCGAAGCAGTTCTTC; CDR3 protein: CASSQDRDRGHSKQFF; V gene: TRBV3-1/TRBV3-2; J gene: TRBJ2-1; clone size: NA; D gene: TRBD1
CDR3 DNA: TGCGCCAGCAGCATGACAGGGGGTCGGACTGAGCAGTTCTTC; CDR3 protein: CASSMTGGRTEQFF; V gene: TRBV5-1; J gene: TRBJ2-1; clone size: NA; D gene: TRBD1
CDR3 DNA: TGTGCCAGTAGTGCCCCCCGGGGACTGACGTTGGAGCAGTACTTC; CDR3 protein: CASSAPRGLTLEQYF; V gene: TRBV19; J gene: TRBJ2-7; clone size: NA; D gene: NA
CDR3 DNA: TGTGCCAGCAGTTACGGCCCCAGCTCTGGAAACACCATATATTTT; CDR3 protein: CASSYGPSSGNTIYF; V gene: TRBV25-1; J gene: TRBJ1-3; clone size: NA; D gene: NA
CDR3 DNA: TGTGCCAGCAGCTTGACACACTATGGCTACACCTTC; CDR3 protein: CASSLTHYGYTF; V gene: TRBV5-8; J gene: TRBJ1-2; clone size: NA; D gene: NA
CDR3 DNA: TGCAGCGTCCAACTTGGGACAGGGAACACTGAAGCTTTCTTT; CDR3 protein: CSVQLGTGNTEAFF; V gene: TRBV29-1; J gene: TRBJ1-1; clone size: NA; D gene: TRBD1
CDR3 DNA: TGTGCCACCAGTGATTTCGACACCCAAGAGACCCAGTACTTC; CDR3 protein: CATSDFDTQETQYF; V gene: TRBV24-1; J gene: TRBJ2-5; clone size: NA; D gene: NA
CDR3 DNA: TGTGCCAGCAGTACGGCCGGGACAGCGAATCAGCCCCAGCATTTT; CDR3 protein: CASSTAGTANQPQHF; V gene: TRBV28; J gene: TRBJ1-5; clone size: once; D gene: TRBD1
CDR3 DNA: TGCAGTGCTAACAGGGAGGATACGCAGTATTTT; CDR3 protein: CSANREDTQYF; V gene: TRBV20-1; J gene: TRBJ2-3; clone size: once; D gene: NA
CDR3 DNA: TGTGCCAGCAGCCATTCGGACAGGGACCTCTATGGCTACACCTTC; CDR3 protein: CASSHSDRDLYGYTF; V gene: TRBV7-9; J gene: TRBJ1-2; clone size: NA; D gene: TRBD1
CDR3 DNA: TGTGCCACGGTTTTAAATGAAAAACTGTTTTTT; CDR3 protein: CATVLNEKLFF; V gene: TRBV28; J gene: TRBJ1-4; clone size: once; D gene: NA
CDR3 DNA: TGTGCCAGCAGACGGGACAGGGTGCACACTGAAGCTTTCTTT; CDR3 protein: CASRRDRVHTEAFF; V gene: TRBV27; J gene: TRBJ1-1; clone size: NA; D gene: TRBD1
CDR3 DNA: TGTGCCAGCACCCCGGGGGGGGGAGTATATGGCTACACCTTC; CDR3 protein: CASTPGGGVYGYTF; V gene: TRBV6-6; J gene: TRBJ1-2; clone size: NA; D gene: NA
CDR3 DNA: TGTGCCAGCAGCCAAGATAGTTTCGGGTTTCGACAGGGAGTTTACGAGCAGTACTTC; CDR3 protein: CASSQDSFGFRQGVYEQYF; V gene: TRBV3-1/TRBV3-2; J gene: TRBJ2-7; clone size: NA; D gene: TRBD1
CDR3 DNA: TGCAGCGTTGAAGCAGTTGGAGGGGATGACACCTTC; CDR3 protein: CSVEAVGGDDTF; V gene: TRBV29-1; J gene: TRBJ1-2; clone size: NA; D gene: NA
CDR3 DNA: TGTGCCAGCAGCTCCAGGGGTACTACCGGGGAGCTGTTTTTT; CDR3 protein: CASSSRGTTGELFF; V gene: TRBV7-2; J gene: TRBJ2-2; clone size: NA; D gene: NA